This TCR beta chain originates from a study of blood T cell repertoires in COVID-19. This CDR3 is built from 16 residues. Per the germline V gene, CDR1 is SGDLS and CDR2 is YYNGEE. Trimming stripped 2 bases from V and 0 bases from J, with 12 bases between. Profiled with immunoSEQ multiplex PCR; TCRdb holds only in-frame clones, not every one. Of about 300,000 clones listed, roughly 86% were seen once; the top ten hold around 1.5%. The sample comprised peripheral blood. This clonotype was obtained from a woman aged 45-60 years with acute or convalescent COVID-19. The chain uses TRBV9 and TRBJ1-3; weak D call: TRBD1 (5 bases). CDR3 bases: TGTGCCAGCAGCGTCACATGGGGGGGCTCTGGAAACACCATATATTTT. As protein: CASSVTWGGSGNTIYF.